Included here is one T cell receptor beta chain sequence, with context. Its antigen is undetermined. The PCR had 60 Vbeta and 13 Jbeta primers. The table came from immunoSEQ multiplex PCR; TCRdb's copy has only in-frame clones and leaves some out. The repertoire holds around 170,000 clones, with over 65% as singletons. The data originate from a study of cytomegalovirus exposure and HLA in healthy donors. Overall study: As an earlier analysis found, roughly 170 million T cells yielded about 100 million unique TCR beta sequences.

Whole-study results and caveats: In an earlier analysis, about 87% or about 30%: the productive usage of most TCR beta V segments. Later on, an analysis tied 15,000 or so TCR beta sequences to HLA alleles at 0.05 false discovery rate. The study put about 180 TCR beta chains on its list as cytomegalovirus-associated.

This CDR3 has 14 amino acids. Trimming took off 7 bases at V and 6 bases at J, with 17 bases between the two ends. Germline lookup yields CDR1 LNHDA and CDR2 SQIVND (reference sequence). The source of this sequence is a woman aged 45-65 years in good health and CMV-seropositive. The sequenced sample was PBMCs. This chain connects TRBV19 to TRBJ2-3; possibly TRBD2 for D (6 bases). CDR3: CASNGGGVGDTQYF. The CDR3 bases are TGTGCCAGTAACGGAGGCGGGGTGGGGGATACGCAGTATTTT.